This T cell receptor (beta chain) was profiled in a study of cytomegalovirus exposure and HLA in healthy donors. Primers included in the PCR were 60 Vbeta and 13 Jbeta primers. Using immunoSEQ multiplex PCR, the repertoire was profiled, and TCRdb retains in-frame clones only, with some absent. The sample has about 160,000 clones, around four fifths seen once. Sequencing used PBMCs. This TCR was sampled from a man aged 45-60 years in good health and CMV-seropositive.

This CDR3 reads CASSSRGLDGYTF. CDR3 DNA: TGCGCCAGCAGCTCCAGGGGGCTGGATGGCTACACCTTC. This chain uses TRBV5-1 with TRBJ1-2; 8 positions match TRBD1. J gave up 6 bases and V 3 bases, and 4 bases lay outside the gene matches. The CDR3 sequence is 13 residues long. Germline V CDR1 and CDR2: SGHRS, YFSETQ.